This T cell receptor (beta chain) stems from a study of T cell responses to AZD1222 COVID-19 vaccine (dated by TCRdb to about 2021). A note on the overall study: Because spike-specific TCR depth and breadth did not differ between the two schedules, AZD1222 recipients who got a second dose at roughly 4 weeks were pooled with those who got a second dose at roughly 12 weeks. A total of roughly 240 trial participants underwent TCR sequencing, of whom approximately 210 received two doses of AZD1222 and roughly 25 received two doses of the MenACWY control vaccine. Trial participants were enrolled by age into 18-55, 56-69 and 70-plus year subgroups, with around 150, 28 and 57 TCR-sequenced participants respectively. Results and caveats for the whole study, not just this receptor: Spike-specific TCR breadth and depth rose significantly after two AZD1222 doses compared with day 0 and with MenACWY recipients. In the small 56-69-year group, the increase in depth fell short of significance, most likely because of low power. Only 5 to 7 AZD1222 recipients were SARS-CoV-2 seropositive at baseline, limiting conclusions about previously exposed vaccinees. No day 14 peak-response samples were available, so repertoires were characterized only after the peak T cell response. Participants were mostly white British and included more females than males, and it was suggested by the authors that clonal diversity may have been underestimated. The vaccine-associated CD4 TCRs covered the entire spike protein, and the dominant responses fell in regions 160-218 and 743-854. Nearly half of unique spike-specific TCRs reportedly recognized epitopes outside regions mutated in the B.1.351 and B.1.1.7 variants.

This clone was observed once. What antigen it recognizes has not been identified. Per-base qualities were not stored, and no clone one base away is much larger. V gives up 2 bases and J gives up 6 bases, and the segment between their germline ends measures 17 bases. The CDR3 numbers 16 residues from cysteine through phenylalanine. Solely the CDR3 DNA is kept, with 48 bases framed from the first base. The germline V gene specifies SGHVS as CDR1 and FQNEAQ as CDR2. The CDR3 regions of human TCRbeta chains were analyzed by immunosequencing. The authors processed their data as follows. Repertoire TCRs were matched against a reference library of SARS-CoV-2-specific TCRs generated with the MIRA antigen-specificity platform. Breadth meant the fraction of unique TCRs that were SARS-CoV-2-associated, whereas depth meant the fraction of total T cells that were SARS-CoV-2-associated. Using the MIRA data, every spike-specific TCR was mapped to the spike region that the TCR reacted to and assigned to either a CD4 or a CD8 class. Log10-transformed breadth and depth values were compared by one-way ANOVA with Sidak's multiple comparisons tests. TCRdb obtained this table from immuneACCESS and retained in-frame rearrangements with V and J assigned. These tables miss some clones; where compared with another copy, unresolved V genes account for less than half of the shortfall, and the remainder is unexplained. V and J calls and clone size come straight from that table; D and trimming were deduced from the DNA. The sample has about 150,000 clones on record, approximately 92% of them singletons. More than 1.5% of the sample is taken by the ten largest.

In light of the paper, this sample's time point label describes: baseline before first vaccination. Vaccinee samples were obtained from the UK trials COV001 and COV002, which included a single-blind randomized controlled phase 2/3 trial of AZD1222 (ChAdOx1 nCoV-19) in healthy adults. Trial participant PBMC samples were collected at day 0 and day 28 after the second dose for TCRbeta chain sequencing. This sequence was found in an adult in good health. The rearranged segments are TRBV7-8 and TRBJ1-5, with TRBD1 as a weak D call on 6 bases. Here the sequenced sample was peripheral blood, taken on day 0 of AZD1222 vaccination. The CDR3 has the sequence CASSLNLNRAIQPQHF. The nucleotide sequence reads as follows: TGTGCCAGCAGCTTAAATCTGAACAGGGCGATTCAGCCCCAGCATTTT.